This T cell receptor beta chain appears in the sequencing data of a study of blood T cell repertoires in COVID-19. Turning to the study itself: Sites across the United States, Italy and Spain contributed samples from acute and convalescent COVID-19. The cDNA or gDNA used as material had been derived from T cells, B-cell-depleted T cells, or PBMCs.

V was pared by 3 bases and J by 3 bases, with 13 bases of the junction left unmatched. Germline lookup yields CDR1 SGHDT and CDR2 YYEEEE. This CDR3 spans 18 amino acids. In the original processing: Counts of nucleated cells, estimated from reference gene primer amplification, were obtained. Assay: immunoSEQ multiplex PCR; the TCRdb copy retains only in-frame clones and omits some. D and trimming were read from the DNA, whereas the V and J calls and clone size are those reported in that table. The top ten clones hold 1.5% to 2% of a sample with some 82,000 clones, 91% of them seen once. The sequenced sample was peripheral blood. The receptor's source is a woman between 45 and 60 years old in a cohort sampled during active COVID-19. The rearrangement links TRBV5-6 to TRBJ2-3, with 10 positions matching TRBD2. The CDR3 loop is CASSSLVGLAGDTDTQYF. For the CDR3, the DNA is TGTGCCAGCAGCTCCCTCGTTGGTCTAGCGGGGGATACAGATACGCAGTATTTT.